A selection of T cell receptor beta chains follows, all from one sample in a study of response to subunit inactivated influenza vaccine. TCRdb called the RT-PCR reads again in MiXCR, with one record for every CDR3 protein. The sample carries roughly 780,000 distinct CDR3 sequences, roughly 18% recorded once. Sequences were derived from PBMCs from blood, sampled less than 6 days after vaccination. All receptors derive from a man in his forties or fifties who received an inactivated influenza vaccine. The CDR3 runs from the conserved cysteine through the conserved F or W. A D gene is named only where the DNA matches it firmly. Clone size, where shown, is once, few, many, or a class for clones that have expanded.

D gene | clone size | J gene | V gene | CDR3 DNA | CDR3 protein
NA | many | TRBJ1-4 | TRBV5-5 | TGTGCCAGCAGATTCGCCCCCGGGGGTAATGAAAAACTGTTTTTT | CASRFAPGGNEKLFF
TRBD2 | few | TRBJ2-7 | TRBV20-1 | TGCAGTGCTAGTGGCCGGACTAGCGGGAGACACGAGCAGTACTTC | CSASGRTSGRHEQYF
NA | NA | TRBJ1-1 | TRBV20-1 | TGCAGTGCGCTCGATGGGCACTGGAACACTGAAGCTTTCTTT | CSALDGHWNTEAFF
TRBD2 | few | TRBJ2-7 | TRBV7-2 | TGTGCCAGCAGCTTTAGCGGGAGGATTACCGAGCAGTACTTC | CASSFSGRITEQYF
NA | NA | TRBJ2-5 | TRBV5-1 | TGCGCCAGCAGCTTGGTTCCCCGGGTTGCTCAAGAGACCCAGTACTTC | CASSLVPRVAQETQYF
NA | NA | TRBJ2-7 | TRBV12-3/TRBV12-4 | TGTGCCAGCAGTGGACCCCCCGGCTCCTACGAGCAGTACTTC | CASSGPPGSYEQYF
NA | few | TRBJ2-7 | TRBV4-3 | TGCGCCAGCAGCCAAGATCGTGTATTGCCGGGAGAGCAGTACTTC | CASSQDRVLPGEQYF
NA | NA | TRBJ2-1 | TRBV12-3/TRBV12-4 | TGTGCCTCGGGCGGCCACAATGAGCAGTTCTTC | CASGGHNEQFF
TRBD1 | few | TRBJ1-2 | TRBV7-2 | TGTGCCAGCAGCCCCCCCCGAGGACAGGGTGGATATGGCTACACCTTC | CASSPPRGQGGYGYTF
TRBD1 | many | TRBJ2-7 | TRBV12-3/TRBV12-4 | TGTGCCAGCAGTGCGGGACAGGCATACGAGCAGTACTTC | CASSAGQAYEQYF
TRBD2 | NA | TRBJ2-1 | TRBV7-8 | TGTGCCAGCAGCTGGAGGACTAGCGGGGGGCGGGAGCAGTTCTTC | CASSWRTSGGREQFF
NA | few | TRBJ2-3 | TRBV5-1 | TGCGCCAGCAGCTTGGCCGGGACATCTAGCACAGATACGCAGTATTTT | CASSLAGTSSTDTQYF
NA | few | TRBJ1-6 | TRBV4-3 | TGCGCCAGCAGCCAAGATCTAAGGTCTTCACCCCTCCACTTT | CASSQDLRSSPLHF
TRBD2 | NA | TRBJ2-3 | TRBV7-9 | TGTGCCAGCAGACCCAAGGGACTAACAGTTAGCACAGATACGCAGTATTTT | CASRPKGLTVSTDTQYF